A single sample gave rise to the 20 T cell receptor beta chains below, sequenced in a study of T cell clonotyping in hematopoietic cell transplantation. Sequenced by immunoSEQ multiplex PCR; TCRdb stores in-frame clones only, minus some. The sample has about 7,700 clones, approximately 94% seen once; the top ten hold about 1.3%. This specimen was peripheral blood mononuclear cells, taken 30 days after allogeneic stem cell transplant. These receptors came from a male patient in his sixties who had an allogeneic stem cell transplant from an unrelated donor, so T cells may come from the graft donor. Some clones in this sample may be carry-over from other donors' samples.

The chain carries TRBV4-2 and TRBJ2-1, with 8 bases fitting TRBD2. The germline V gene has CDR1 LGHNA and CDR2 YNFKEQ. V dropped 0 bases and J dropped 1; count of bases not matched to a gene: 8. This CDR3 is 18 amino acids long. This CDR3 reads CASSQDGSGSYSYNEQFF. In DNA form, the CDR3 reads TGTGCCAGCAGCCAAGACGGGAGCGGGAGCTATTCCTACAATGAGCAGTTCTTC.

V usage is TRBV7-2 and J usage is TRBJ2-7; D unclear. CDR3 size: 11 residues. Germline CDR1 is SGHTA and CDR2 is FQGNSA. The V and J ends lost 6 bases and 2 bases respectively, with 5 bases between them. This CDR3 is CASSITYEQYF. The CDR3 DNA reads as TGTGCCAGCAGTATCACCTACGAGCAGTACTTC.

This sequence joins TRBV9 and TRBJ1-2; 7 bases are shared with TRBD1. CDR1 is SGDLS, CDR2 YYNGEE, per germline. This CDR3 region has 13 residues. V lost 5 bases to trimming and J lost 8 bases; unmatched junction nucleotides: 9. This chain's CDR3 is CASSPRQGRGYTF. As DNA, the CDR3 is TGTGCCAGCAGTCCACGACAGGGACGCGGCTACACCTTC.

This chain uses TRBV13 with TRBJ1-1, with D unclear. Germline loops: CDR1 PRHDT, CDR2 FYEKMQ (reference sequence). With 5 bases removed from V and 4 bases from J, the gap between germline ends came to 17 bases. The CDR3 sequence is 15 residues long. DNA for the CDR3: TGTGCCAGCAGCAAAACGTGGGGAAGGCTCACTGAAGCTTTCTTT. Its translation is CASSKTWGRLTEAFF. Full variable domain (rest looked up from reference TRBV13 and TRBJ1-1): AAGVIQSPRHLIKEKRETATLKCYPIPRHDTVYWYQQGPGQDPQFLISFYEKMQSDKGSIPDRFSAQQFSDYHSELNMSSLELGDSALYFCASSKTWGRLTEAFFGQGTRLTVV.

V is TRBV19 and J is TRBJ1-5; D may be TRBD1 (6 bases). The CDR3 extends over 15 amino acids. Germline CDR1 and CDR2: LNHDA and SQIVND (reference sequence). Trimming removed 6 bases from V and 6 bases from J, with 18 bases in between. CDR3: CASRSLEGEGQPQHF. The CDR3 bases are TGTGCCAGTAGGAGCCTCGAGGGGGAGGGTCAGCCCCAGCATTTT.

In this sample, this clone turned up once. This sequence joins TRBV28 and TRBJ1-5; 7 bases fit TRBD1. The CDR3 runs 15 residues. V lost 7 bases, J lost 5 bases, and 11 bases stayed unmatched. Germline CDR1 is MDHEN and CDR2 is SYDVKM. Written as DNA, the CDR3 is TGTGCCAGCATCTCGACAGGGAAGCCTCATCAGCCCCAGCATTTT. Residues: CASISTGKPHQPQHF. The whole variable domain, remainder taken from reference TRBV28 and TRBJ1-5, is DVKVTQSSRYLVKRTGEKVFLECVQDMDHENMFWYRQDPGLGLRLIYFSYDVKMKEKGDIPEGYSVSREKKERFSLILESASTNQTSMYLCASISTGKPHQPQHFGDGTRLSIL.

This chain links TRBV13 with TRBJ2-3; TRBD2 might be the D (5 bases). There are 14 residues in the CDR3. V was clipped by 7 bases and J by 0 bases, with 11 bases between them. Germline V gene lookup returns CDR1 PRHDT and CDR2 FYEKMQ (reference sequence). The CDR3 DNA is TGTGCCAGCACCAATCGGGGAAGCACAGATACGCAGTATTTT. Protein: CASTNRGSTDTQYF.

This clone showed up just once. The V gene is TRBV28, the J gene TRBJ1-5; TRBD1 might be the D (5 bases). The CDR3 extends over 15 amino acids. Germline V gene data show CDR1 as MDHEN and CDR2 as SYDVKM. V was cut by 6 bases and J by 1 base, with 13 bases left in between. The CDR3 DNA follows: TGTGCCAGCAGCTCACCGCGGGGGAGCAATCAGCCCCAGCATTTT. Translating gives CASSSPRGSNQPQHF.

The V call is TRBV27, the J call TRBJ1-3, with 7 bases that match TRBD1. The V segment lost 5 bases and the J segment 4 bases; nucleotides outside the gene matches: 8. Germline V CDR1 and CDR2: MNHEY, SMNVEV (reference sequence). This CDR3 is built from 15 residues. CDR3 nucleotide sequence: TGTGCCAGCAGTCTAAGGGGACAGTCAGGAAACACCATATATTTT. This translates into CASSLRGQSGNTIYF.

V gene TRBV5-1 combines with J gene TRBJ2-5, with no clear D. V was clipped by 5 bases and J by 2 bases, with 7 bases between them. This CDR3 has 12 amino acids. Germline values: CDR1 SGHRS, CDR2 YFSETQ. The CDR3 loop is CASRKNQETQYF. The DNA of the CDR3 is TGCGCCAGCAGAAAAAATCAAGAGACCCAGTACTTC.

The chain uses TRBV29-1 and TRBJ2-2; 11 bases agree with TRBD2. Losses at the gene ends were 7 bases for V and 1 base for J; bases not matched to a gene: 11. The CDR3 sequence is 17 residues long. Germline V gives CDR1 SQVTM, CDR2 ANQGSEA. The CDR3 DNA reads as TGCAGCGCCGTGAGAGTAGCGGGAGGGAAGAACACCGGGGAGCTGTTTTTT. It yields the protein CSAVRVAGGKNTGELFF.

The V and J genes are TRBV28 and TRBJ2-3; 7 nucleotides agree with TRBD1. The germline gives CDR1 MDHEN, CDR2 SYDVKM. The CDR3 is 16 amino acids. V lost 5 bases to trimming and J lost 6 bases; unmatched junction nucleotides: 14. CDR3 residues: CASSGRRQGQWDTQYF. The DNA for the CDR3 is TGTGCCAGCAGTGGACGGAGACAGGGTCAGTGGGATACGCAGTATTTT. The whole variable domain, filled in from reference TRBV28 and TRBJ2-3, reads DVKVTQSSRYLVKRTGEKVFLECVQDMDHENMFWYRQDPGLGLRLIYFSYDVKMKEKGDIPEGYSVSREKKERFSLILESASTNQTSMYLCASSGRRQGQWDTQYFGPGTRLTVL.

J is TRBJ2-3 and V is TRBV13; D is unresolved. V gave up 0 bases and J gave up 2 bases, with 6 bases separating them. This CDR3 is built from 14 residues. CDR1 is PRHDT, CDR2 FYEKMQ, per germline (reference sequence). Written as DNA, the CDR3 is TGTGCCAGCAGCTTAGGAACTGACACAGATACGCAGTATTTT. Translated: CASSLGTDTDTQYF.

This clone was observed once. The chain combines TRBV28 with TRBJ1-2; TRBD1 might be the D (5 bases). This CDR3 contains 15 residues. Germline V gene sequence: CDR1 MDHEN, CDR2 SYDVKM. V shed 5 bases and J shed 4 bases, with 17 bases lying between them. For the CDR3, the DNA is TGTGCCAGCAGTCCCCGGGACCGCGAAACCTATGGCTACACCTTC. It is translated as CASSPRDRETYGYTF.

The chain combines TRBV30 with TRBJ1-2, with D possibly being TRBD1 (5 bases). The germline CDR1 and CDR2 sequences are GTSNPN and SVGIG (reference sequence). V was clipped by 2 bases and J by 9 bases, with 16 bases between them. This CDR3 has 13 amino acids. The CDR3 bases are TGTGCCTGGAGTACGGCCAGGGAAGCGAGCTACACCTTC. It encodes CAWSTAREASYTF. Full variable domain (rest looked up from reference TRBV30 and TRBJ1-2): SQTIHQWPATLVQPVGSPLSLECTVEGTSNPNLYWYRQAAGRGLQLLFYSVGIGQISSEVPQNLSASRPQDRQFILSSKKLLLSDSGFYLCAWSTAREASYTFGSGTRLTVV.

The V call is TRBV7-2, the J call TRBJ2-7; D ambiguous. Germline CDR1 is SGHTA and CDR2 is FQGNSA. The CDR3 extends over 14 amino acids. V lost 6 bases and J lost 2, with 14 bases in between. CDR3 nucleotide sequence: TGTGCCAGCAGAGGGTCCACCTTTGCCTACGAGCAGTACTTC. This translates into CASRGSTFAYEQYF.

This chain connects TRBV7-2 to TRBJ2-7; 12 bases are shared with TRBD2. This CDR3 contains 15 residues. V trimming: 4 bases; J trimming: 7 bases; junction bases outside the gene matches: 8. Germline CDR1 and CDR2: SGHTA and FQGNSA. CDR3 DNA sequence: TGTGCCAGCAGCTGGAGCGGACTAGCGGGACGGGAGCAGTACTTC. Translating gives CASSWSGLAGREQYF.

The chain couples TRBV29-1 to TRBJ2-7; 9 bases agree with TRBD1. Unmatched junction bases numbered 10, after V lost 6 bases and J lost 4 bases. Germline assignment: CDR1 SQVTM and CDR2 ANQGSEA. The CDR3 is made up of 14 amino acids. The chain's CDR3 is CSVQPMTGGYEQYF. The CDR3 region has the DNA TGCAGCGTCCAACCCATGACAGGGGGGTACGAGCAGTACTTC.

This chain joins TRBV4-1 and TRBJ1-2; D perhaps matches TRBD1 (5 bases). Between the trimmed V and J ends, which lost 6 bases and 1 base, there was a span of 18 bases. Germline-derived CDR1 and CDR2 are MGHRA and YSYEKL. CDR3 length: 16 residues. The CDR3 nucleotides are TGCGCCAGCAGTCTACAGGCCACGGGGATTAACTATGGCTACACCTTC. This gives the protein CASSLQATGINYGYTF.

The chain carries TRBV7-9 and TRBJ2-5; D tentatively fits TRBD1 or TRBD2 (5 bases each). CDR1 and CDR2 (germline): SEHNR, FQNEAQ (reference sequence). Between the trimmed V and J ends, which lost 5 bases and 2 bases, there was a span of 18 bases. This CDR3 region has 16 residues. The CDR3 DNA follows: TGTGCCAGCAGCATCCTCCGCCAGGGAGAGCAAGAGACCCAGTACTTC. This codes for CASSILRQGEQETQYF.